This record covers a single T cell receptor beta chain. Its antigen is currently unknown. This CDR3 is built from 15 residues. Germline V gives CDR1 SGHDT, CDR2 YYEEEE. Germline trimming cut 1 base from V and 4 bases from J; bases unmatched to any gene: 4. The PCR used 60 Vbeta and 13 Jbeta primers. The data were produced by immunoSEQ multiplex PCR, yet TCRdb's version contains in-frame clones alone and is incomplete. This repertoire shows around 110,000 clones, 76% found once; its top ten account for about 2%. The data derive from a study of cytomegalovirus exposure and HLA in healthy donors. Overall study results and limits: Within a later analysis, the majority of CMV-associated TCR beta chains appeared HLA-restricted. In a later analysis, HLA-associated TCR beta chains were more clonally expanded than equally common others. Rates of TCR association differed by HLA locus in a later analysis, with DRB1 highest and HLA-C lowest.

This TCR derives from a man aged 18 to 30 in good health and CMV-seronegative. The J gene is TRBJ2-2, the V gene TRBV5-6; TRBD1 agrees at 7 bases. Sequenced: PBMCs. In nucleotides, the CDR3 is TGTGCCAGCAGCTTGCAGGGGGTAGGCACCGGGGAGCTGTTTTTT. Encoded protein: CASSLQGVGTGELFF.